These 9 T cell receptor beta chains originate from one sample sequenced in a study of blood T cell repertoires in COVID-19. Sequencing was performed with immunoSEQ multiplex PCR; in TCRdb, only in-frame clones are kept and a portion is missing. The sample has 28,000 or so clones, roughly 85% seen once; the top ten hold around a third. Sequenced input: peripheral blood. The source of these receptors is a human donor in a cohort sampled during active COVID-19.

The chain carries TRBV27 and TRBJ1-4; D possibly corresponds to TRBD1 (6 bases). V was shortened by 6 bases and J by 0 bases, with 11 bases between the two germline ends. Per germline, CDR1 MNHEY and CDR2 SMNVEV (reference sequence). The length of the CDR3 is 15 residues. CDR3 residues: CASRKGGATNEKLFF. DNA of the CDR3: TGTGCCAGCAGGAAAGGGGGAGCAACTAATGAAAAACTGTTTTTT.

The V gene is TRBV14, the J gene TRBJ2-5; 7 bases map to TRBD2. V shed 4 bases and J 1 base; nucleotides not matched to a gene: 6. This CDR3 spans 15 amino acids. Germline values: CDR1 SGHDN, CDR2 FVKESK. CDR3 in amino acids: CASSLLSGPQETQYF. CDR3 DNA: TGTGCCAGCAGCCTACTTAGCGGGCCCCAAGAGACCCAGTACTTC.

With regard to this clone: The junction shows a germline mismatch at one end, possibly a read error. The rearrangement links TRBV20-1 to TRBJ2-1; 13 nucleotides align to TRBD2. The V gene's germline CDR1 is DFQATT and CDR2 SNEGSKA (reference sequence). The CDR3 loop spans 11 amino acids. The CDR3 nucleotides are TGCAGTGCTAAGACTAGCGGGAGGCCCGTCTTC. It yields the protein CSAKTSGRPVF.

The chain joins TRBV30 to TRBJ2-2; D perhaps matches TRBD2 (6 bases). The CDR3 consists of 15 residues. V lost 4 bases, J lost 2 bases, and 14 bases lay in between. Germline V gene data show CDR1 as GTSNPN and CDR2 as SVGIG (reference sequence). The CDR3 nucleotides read TGTGCCTGGAACTCAGGCGGGGTCAACACCGGGGAGCTGTTTTTT. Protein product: CAWNSGGVNTGELFF.

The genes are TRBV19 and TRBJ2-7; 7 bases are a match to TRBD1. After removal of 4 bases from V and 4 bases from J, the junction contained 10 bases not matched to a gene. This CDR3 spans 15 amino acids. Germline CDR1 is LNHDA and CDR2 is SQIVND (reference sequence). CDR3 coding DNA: TGTGCCAGTAGTACAGCCGGGACAGACCGTTACGAGCAGTACTTC. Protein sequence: CASSTAGTDRYEQYF.

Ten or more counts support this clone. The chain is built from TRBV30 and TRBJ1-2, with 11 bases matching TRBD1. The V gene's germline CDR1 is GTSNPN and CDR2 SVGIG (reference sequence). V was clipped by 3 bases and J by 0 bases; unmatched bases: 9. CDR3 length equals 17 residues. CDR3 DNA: TGTGCCTGGAGAGAGTGGACAGGGGGCCCTTCTAACTATGGCTACACCTTC. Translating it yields CAWREWTGGPSNYGYTF.

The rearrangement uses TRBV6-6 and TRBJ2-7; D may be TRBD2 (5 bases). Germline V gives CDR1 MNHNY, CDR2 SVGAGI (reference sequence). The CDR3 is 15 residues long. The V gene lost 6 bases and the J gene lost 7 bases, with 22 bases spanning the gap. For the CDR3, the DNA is TGTGCCAGCAGACAGACCACCGGGATCCAAGGGGAGCAGTACTTC. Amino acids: CASRQTTGIQGEQYF.

The CDR3 sequence: CASCNWGAEAFF. CDR3 in DNA: TGTGCCAGCTGTAATTGGGGCGCTGAAGCTTTCTTT. The V call is TRBV6-6, the J call TRBJ1-1; TRBD1 is a possible D gene (5 bases). The V gene's germline CDR1 is MNHNY and CDR2 SVGAGI (reference sequence). The germline V and J ends were trimmed by 8 bases and 6 bases, with 13 bases remaining between them. CDR3 length: 12 residues.

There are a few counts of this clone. For the CDR3, the DNA is TGTGCCAGCAGCCCAGGGTCCTCCTACGAGCAGTACTTC. It yields the protein CASSPGSSYEQYF. This chain joins TRBV5-4 and TRBJ2-7; D possibly corresponds to TRBD1 (5 bases). The V end was cut by 4 bases, the J end by 0 bases, with 8 bases between. CDR3 length: 13 amino acids. Germline loops: CDR1 SGHNT, CDR2 YYREEE (reference sequence).